These 21 T cell receptor beta chains originate from one sample sequenced in a study of T cells in Graves' hyperthyroidism and ophthalmopathy. RNA transcripts provided the source from which TCR beta CDR3 regions were amplified. Using the HTBI primer set, a first-round RT-PCR was run on the TCR CDR3. TCRdb re-derived calls from the multiplex PCR reads in MiXCR, one entry per CDR3 protein. Of a few hundred thousand distinct CDR3 sequences in the sample, 12% to 15% were seen once. What was sequenced was blood. The receptors were sampled from a woman in her thirties or forties with Graves' hyperthyroidism.

There are many counts of this clonotype. This rearrangement joins TRBV30 to TRBJ2-2; D gene ambiguous. The length of the CDR3 is 16 residues. V was cut by 0 bases and J by 0 bases, with 11 bases left in between. Germline-derived CDR1 and CDR2 are GTSNPN and SVGIG (reference sequence). CDR3 region: CAWSVRSYANTGELFF. CDR3 DNA: TGTGCCTGGAGTGTACGGAGTTACGCGAACACCGGGGAGCTGTTTTTT.

This clonotype appeared many times. J is TRBJ2-7 and V is TRBV28; 8 positions agree with TRBD1. The germline V gene encodes CDR1 MDHEN and CDR2 SYDVKM. With 3 bases clipped from V and 0 bases from J, the junction kept 4 bases outside the gene matches. The CDR3 spans 15 residues. The DNA for the CDR3 is TGTGCCAGCAGTTTGGGACAGGATCTCTCCTACGAGCAGTACTTC. It encodes CASSLGQDLSYEQYF.

The genes are TRBV28 and TRBJ2-5; no clear D. Trimming stripped 5 bases from V and 7 bases from J, with 11 bases between. The CDR3 sequence is 12 residues long. Looked up from germline, CDR1 is MDHEN and CDR2 is SYDVKM. The CDR3: CASSGVVGTQYF. The DNA for the CDR3 is TGTGCCAGCAGTGGAGTGGTTGGGACCCAGTACTTC.

In this sample, this clonotype turned up many times. This chain links TRBV18 with TRBJ2-5, with no clear D. The CDR3 has 13 amino acids. From germline, CDR1 is KGHSH and CDR2 LQKENI. V lost 3 bases to trimming and J lost 5 bases, with 10 bases between them. The CDR3 loop reads CASSPSLGETQYF. The CDR3 region has the DNA TGTGCCAGCTCACCTTCCCTGGGGGAGACCCAGTACTTC.

The J gene is TRBJ2-1, the V gene TRBV7-2, with 8 bases that match TRBD2. The ends lost 7 bases at V and 0 bases at J; junction bases unmatched: 5. This CDR3 is 15 amino acids long. Germline CDR1 and CDR2: SGHTA and FQGNSA. CDR3 sequence: CASTRSGSSYNEQFF. In DNA, the CDR3 is TGTGCCAGCACCCGAAGCGGGAGCTCCTACAATGAGCAGTTCTTC.

This clonotype was counted ten times or more. This chain uses TRBV20-1 with TRBJ1-5; unclear D gene. Germline V gives CDR1 DFQATT, CDR2 SNEGSKA (reference sequence). The CDR3 length is 12 residues. CDR3 bases: TGCAGCTTTACCGAGAGCAATCAGCCCCAGCATTTT. Its protein product is CSFTESNQPQHF.

The V gene is TRBV19, the J gene TRBJ2-7, with unresolved D. The V end was cut by 3 bases, the J end by 5 bases, with 11 bases between. This CDR3 is 13 amino acids long. CDR1 is LNHDA, CDR2 SQIVND, per germline (reference sequence). The CDR3 region is CASSIFRGDEQYF. The CDR3 bases are TGTGCCAGTAGTATCTTCCGCGGCGACGAGCAGTACTTC.

This clonotype was counted many times. The chain combines TRBV2 with TRBJ1-1; 7 nucleotides line up with TRBD1. The length of the CDR3 is 13 residues. Trimming cost V 4 bases and J 4 bases; bases outside gene matches: 3. Germline loops: CDR1 SNHLY, CDR2 FYNNEI. In DNA form, the CDR3 reads TGTGCCAGCAGTGGACAGGGAGGCACTGAAGCTTTCTTT. Translating gives CASSGQGGTEAFF.

Ten or more counts support this clonotype. The CDR3 nucleotides are TGTGCCAGCAGCGTAAACTCCCCCGGACTAGCGGGGGCAGATACGCAGTATTTT. Protein sequence: CASSVNSPGLAGADTQYF. This rearrangement joins TRBV7-9 to TRBJ2-3; 13 nucleotides align to TRBD2. Germline V lookup: CDR1 SEHNR, CDR2 FQNEAQ (reference sequence). Trimming at V came to 5 bases and at J to 4 bases, leaving 12 bases not matched to a gene. The CDR3 has 18 residues.

This clonotype was detected many times. This sequence joins TRBV28 and TRBJ2-7, with 7 bases lining up with TRBD1. CDR3 size: 15 residues. V lost 6 bases, J lost 1 base, and 9 bases stayed unmatched. The germline CDR1 and CDR2 sequences are MDHEN and SYDVKM. CDR3 bases: TGTGCCAGCAGCCCCCGGGACAGTGCATCCTACGAGCAGTACTTC. Residues: CASSPRDSASYEQYF.

This clonotype has more than one count but fewer than ten. The V and J genes are TRBV28 and TRBJ1-1; 11 nucleotides agree with TRBD1. J lost 10 bases, V lost 5 bases, and 9 bases had no gene match. This CDR3 has 14 residues. Germline CDR1 is MDHEN and CDR2 is SYDVKM. The DNA of the CDR3 is TGTGCCAGCAGTCTAACCGGGACAGGGGGTATAGCTTTCTTT. Translated, it gives CASSLTGTGGIAFF.

This chain connects TRBV5-1 to TRBJ1-2; 10 bases fit TRBD1. V lost 1 base and J lost 8; bases outside the gene matches: 5. Germline CDR1 is SGHRS and CDR2 is YFSETQ. This CDR3 is built from 14 residues. CDR3 bases: TGCGCCAGCAGCTTGTCGGGACAGGGGAACGGCTACACCTTC. Its protein is CASSLSGQGNGYTF.

This clonotype was seen ten or more times. V gene TRBV6-1 combines with J gene TRBJ2-7; TRBD2 aligns across 7 bases. There are 13 residues in the CDR3. Per germline, CDR1 MNHNS and CDR2 SASEGT. J was trimmed by 6 bases and V by 6 bases; bases with no gene match: 8. The CDR3 region is CASSESSGGEQYF. The CDR3 nucleotides read TGTGCCAGCAGCGAGTCGTCGGGAGGCGAGCAGTACTTC.

This clonotype has ten or more counts. The V and J genes are TRBV5-1 and TRBJ1-2, with D maybe TRBD1 (5 bases). The CDR3 is 15 amino acids. Germline V gene data show CDR1 as SGHRS and CDR2 as YFSETQ. V dropped 0 bases and J dropped 5 bases, with 14 bases sitting between them. CDR3 amino acids: CASSLAGGARYGYTF. For the CDR3, the DNA is TGCGCCAGCAGCTTGGCCGGAGGGGCCAGGTATGGCTACACCTTC.

There are many counts of this clonotype. The chain has TRBV20-1 and TRBJ2-3; 10 bases map to TRBD2. V shed 1 base, J shed 6 bases, and the junction held 4 bases outside the gene matches. Germline loops: CDR1 DFQATT, CDR2 SNEGSKA (reference sequence). This CDR3 region has 14 residues. CDR3 region: CSARGLAGEDTQYF. CDR3 sequence (DNA): TGCAGTGCTAGAGGGCTAGCGGGAGAGGATACGCAGTATTTT.

This clonotype came up many times. The chain links TRBV7-9 to TRBJ2-7; D unresolved. This CDR3 is 11 amino acids long. Looked up from germline, CDR1 is SEHNR and CDR2 is FQNEAQ (reference sequence). V shed 6 bases and J shed 6 bases, with 9 bases lying between them. As DNA, the CDR3 is TGTGCCAGCAGTTACCAACTCGAGCAGTACTTC. Its protein product is CASSYQLEQYF.

This clonotype was detected ten times or more. This chain uses TRBV15 with TRBJ1-4; TRBD1 might be the D (6 bases). V gave up 5 bases and J gave up 0 bases, with 13 bases separating them. Germline assignment: CDR1 LNHNV and CDR2 YYDKDF (reference sequence). CDR3 length equals 16 residues. The CDR3 protein is CATSVGGYATNEKLFF. The CDR3 DNA follows: TGTGCCACCAGCGTAGGGGGGTACGCAACTAATGAAAAACTGTTTTTT.

This clonotype has ten or more counts. The J gene is TRBJ2-1, the V gene TRBV12-3 or TRBV12-4, with TRBD1 identical over 12 bases. With 7 bases clipped from V and 8 bases from J, the junction kept 9 bases outside the gene matches. This CDR3 has 15 amino acids. CDR3 sequence reads: CASKWGQGANYEQFF. The CDR3 coding sequence is TGTGCCAGCAAGTGGGGACAGGGGGCGAATTATGAGCAGTTCTTC.

This clonotype was counted ten times or more. This chain's CDR3 is CASSLETPGELFF. CDR3 nucleotide sequence: TGCGCCAGCAGCTTGGAGACTCCCGGGGAGCTGTTTTTT. V usage is TRBV5-1 and J usage is TRBJ2-2, with D hard to call. Germline assignment: CDR1 SGHRS and CDR2 YFSETQ. Trimming took 0 bases from V and 6 from J, leaving 6 bases between them. This CDR3 region has 13 residues.

With regard to this clonotype: Just one base apart from a much larger clone, this may be a read error. The CDR3 region is CASGFGTVYEQYF. DNA of the CDR3: TGTGCCAGCGGGTTTGGGACAGTATACGAGCAGTACTTC. The chain recombines TRBV6-1 with TRBJ2-7, with 7 bases that match TRBD1. There are 13 residues in the CDR3. Germline assignment: CDR1 MNHNS and CDR2 SASEGT. The V gene end was trimmed by 8 bases and the J gene end by 4 bases; junction bases not matched to a gene: 8.

This clonotype was seen a few times. The genes are TRBV6-1 and TRBJ2-1; tentative D call: TRBD2 (8 bases). Trimming cost V 7 bases and J 4 bases, with 20 bases left between them. The germline CDR1 and CDR2 sequences are MNHNS and SASEGT. This CDR3 region has 16 residues. In DNA form, the CDR3 reads TGTGCCAGCAAAAAGACAGGGACTAGGGCTTACAATGAGCAGTTCTTC. Encoded protein: CASKKTGTRAYNEQFF.